This is a list of T cell receptor beta chains from one sample in a study of human T cells and chemical hapten exposure. MiXCR, applied by TCRdb to the RACE reads, yields one record per CDR3 protein. In the table there are 50,000 to 70,000 distinct CDR3 sequences, under 15% of which are singletons. The sequenced sample was whole blood, obtained in connection with sensitization to the hapten diphenylcyclopropenone (DPC). Source of these receptors: a man aged 30 to 45 with alopecia areata. Some clones in this sample may be carry-over from other donors' samples. The CDR3 runs from the conserved cysteine through the conserved F or W. The D gene is left open where the match is weak. Clone size is given for some rows only: seen once, a few or many times, or a class if the clone is expanded.

NA | 11 | TRBJ2-7 | TRBV20-1 | NA | TGCAGTGCTTCGACGGTGGGCGAGCAGTACTTC | CSASTVGEQYF
many | 15 | TRBJ2-2 | TRBV24-1 | TRBD1 | TGTGCCACCGGACGGGGACAGGGATATACCGGGGAGCTGTTTTTT | CATGRGQGYTGELFF
many | 13 | TRBJ1-1 | TRBV20-1 | TRBD1 | TGCAGTGCTAGGGCGACAGGGGTAGCTGAAGCTTTCTTT | CSARATGVAEAFF
NA | 13 | TRBJ1-4 | TRBV20-1 | NA | TGCAGTGCTAGGCGTCAGTTTAATGAAAAACTGTTTTTT | CSARRQFNEKLFF
few | 12 | TRBJ2-7 | TRBV7-9 | NA | TGTGCCAGCAGTGCCTCCCCCCACGAGCAGTACTTC | CASSASPHEQYF
few | 12 | TRBJ2-3 | TRBV7-2 | NA | TGTGCCAGCAGTTCCGGGACAGATACGCAGTATTTT | CASSSGTDTQYF
many | 16 | TRBJ2-3 | TRBV10-3 | NA | TGTGCCATCAGTGAGTCAGGCGGGAAAAGCACAGATACGCAGTATTTT | CAISESGGKSTDTQYF
many | 14 | TRBJ1-2 | TRBV12-3/TRBV12-4 | NA | TGTGCCAGCAGTCGCTCGGGGAGACCGCAAGGCTACACCTTC | CASSRSGRPQGYTF
NA | 13 | TRBJ2-1 | TRBV2 | TRBD2 | TGTGCCAGCAGGCTAGCGGGGAACAATGAGCAGTTCTTC | CASRLAGNNEQFF
NA | 11 | TRBJ1-2 | TRBV29-1 | NA | TGCAGCGTAGCCCAAAGCTATGGCTACACCTTC | CSVAQSYGYTF
few | 14 | TRBJ2-5 | TRBV28 | TRBD2 | TGTGCCAGCGGATCAGCGGGGGGGCCGGGGACCCAGTACTTC | CASGSAGGPGTQYF
many | 13 | TRBJ1-3 | TRBV20-1 | NA | TGCAGTGCTAGAGATAACCAAGGAAACACCATATATTTT | CSARDNQGNTIYF
NA | 12 | TRBJ2-7 | TRBV10-3 | NA | TGTGCCATCAGTGGCGGCGCCTACGAGCAGTACTTC | CAISGGAYEQYF
few | 16 | TRBJ2-1 | TRBV28 | NA | TGTGCCAGCAGTTTGGGGGGGACAGGACTGAACAATGAGCAGTTCTTC | CASSLGGTGLNNEQFF
few | 15 | TRBJ1-4 | TRBV6-1 | NA | TGTGCCAGCAGTGAAGTGGGGGCAACTAATGAAAAACTGTTTTTT | CASSEVGATNEKLFF
many | 14 | TRBJ2-1 | TRBV3-1 | NA | TGTGCCAGCAGCCAAGACCTGAGAACCAATGAGCAGTTCTTC | CASSQDLRTNEQFF
many | 15 | TRBJ1-4 | TRBV20-1 | NA | TGCAGCGCTCAAGGCACCCTTTCGTGGGACGAAAAACTGTTTTTT | CSAQGTLSWDEKLFF
few | 13 | TRBJ2-2 | TRBV7-9 | NA | TGTGCCAGCACCCAATCTGTCAACGGGGAGCTGTTTTTT | CASTQSVNGELFF
NA | 15 | TRBJ1-3 | TRBV7-2 | TRBD1 | TGTGCCAGCAGCTTAGGACAGGGGGGCGGAAACACCATATATTTT | CASSLGQGGGNTIYF
few | 12 | TRBJ2-3 | TRBV7-2 | NA | TGTGCCAGCAGCTTAGACACAGATACGCAGTATTTT | CASSLDTDTQYF
NA | 12 | TRBJ2-3 | TRBV7-9 | NA | TGTGCCAGCAGCCAAATGAGGGATACGCAGTATTTT | CASSQMRDTQYF
many | 13 | TRBJ1-1 | TRBV6-2/TRBV6-3 | NA | TGTGCCAGCAGTTACACAAGGAACACTGAAGCTTTCTTT | CASSYTRNTEAFF
few | 15 | TRBJ1-4 | TRBV7-2 | TRBD1 | TGTGCCAGCAGCCTCAGACAGGGGGGTCATGAAAAACTGTTTTTT | CASSLRQGGHEKLFF
NA | 14 | TRBJ1-1 | TRBV5-5 | NA | TGTGCCAGCAGCTGGGAGCCTTTGAACACTGAAGCTTTCTTT | CASSWEPLNTEAFF
NA | 17 | TRBJ1-3 | TRBV5-5 | NA | TGTGCCAGCAGCTTGATGGGGGCGTTTTCAAGCGGAAACACCATATATTTT | CASSLMGAFSSGNTIYF
few | 15 | TRBJ2-1 | TRBV28 | NA | TGTGCCAGCACCGCGGACAGTGGCCTTTACAATGAGCAGTTCTTC | CASTADSGLYNEQFF
many | 13 | TRBJ2-7 | TRBV6-6 | TRBD2 | TGTGCCAGCAGTTACTCCACGGGGGGCGAGCAGTACTTC | CASSYSTGGEQYF